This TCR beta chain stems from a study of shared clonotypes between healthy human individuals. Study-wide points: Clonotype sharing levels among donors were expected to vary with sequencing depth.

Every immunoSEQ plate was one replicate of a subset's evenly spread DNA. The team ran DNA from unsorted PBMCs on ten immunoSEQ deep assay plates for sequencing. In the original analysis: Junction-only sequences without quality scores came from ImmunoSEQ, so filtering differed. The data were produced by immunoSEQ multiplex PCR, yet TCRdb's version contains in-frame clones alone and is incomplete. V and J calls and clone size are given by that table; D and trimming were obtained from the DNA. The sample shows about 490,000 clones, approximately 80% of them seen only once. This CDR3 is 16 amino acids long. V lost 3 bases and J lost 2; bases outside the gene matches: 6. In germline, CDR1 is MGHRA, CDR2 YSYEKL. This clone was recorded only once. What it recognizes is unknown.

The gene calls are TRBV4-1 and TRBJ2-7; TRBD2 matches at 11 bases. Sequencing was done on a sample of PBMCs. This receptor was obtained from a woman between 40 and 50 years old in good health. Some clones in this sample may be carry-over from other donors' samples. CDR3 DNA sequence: TGCGCCAGCAGCCACGCTGGGACTAGCGGAACCTACGAGCAGTACTTC. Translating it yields CASSHAGTSGTYEQYF.